This TCR beta chain emerged from a study of post-analysis software for immune sequencing data. Study as a whole: Some patients lacked subtype; others had relapsing-remitting, secondary progressive or progressive-relapsing disease.

Sequencing libraries made from TCR beta cDNA carried unique molecular identifiers. Between roughly 0.95 and 10 million T cells gave rise to some 470,000 cDNA molecules. TCRdb passed the PCR reads through MiXCR, listing each CDR3 protein once. Among roughly 570,000 distinct CDR3 sequences, around 34% were seen once, and the ten largest hold around 6.1%. Germline V CDR1 and CDR2: DFQATT, SNEGSKA (reference sequence). V was pared by 4 bases and J by 3 bases, with 16 bases between. This CDR3 comprises 14 residues. In the case of this clonotype: The antigen is unknown.

Whole-study results and caveats: Analysis by F measure revealed that same-batch samples clustered strongly together. Comparison of patients with controls showed five TRBV segments more frequent in patients, TRBV5-6, TRBV5-1 and TRBV20-1 among them. Compared with controls, patients showed significantly lower normalized Chao1 diversity.

The material sequenced was blood. The receptor comes from a girl under 18 with multiple sclerosis. The chain joins TRBV20-1 to TRBJ2-7; the D is unclear. CDR3 sequence reads: CSAIPLGIIYEQYF. CDR3 coding DNA: TGCAGTGCTATTCCCCTGGGAATCATCTACGAGCAGTACTTC.